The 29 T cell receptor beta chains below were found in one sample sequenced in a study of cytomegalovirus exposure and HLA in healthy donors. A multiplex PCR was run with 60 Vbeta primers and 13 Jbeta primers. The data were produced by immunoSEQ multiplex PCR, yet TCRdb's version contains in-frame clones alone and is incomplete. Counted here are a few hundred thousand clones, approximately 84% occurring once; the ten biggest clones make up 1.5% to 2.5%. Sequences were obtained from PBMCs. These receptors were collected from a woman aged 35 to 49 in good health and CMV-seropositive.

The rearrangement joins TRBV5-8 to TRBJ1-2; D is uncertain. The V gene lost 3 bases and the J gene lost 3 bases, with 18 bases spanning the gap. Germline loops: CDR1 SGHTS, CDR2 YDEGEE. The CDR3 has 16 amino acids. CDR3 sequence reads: CASSSALVFNHYGYTF. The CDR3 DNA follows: TGTGCCAGCAGCTCCGCGTTGGTCTTTAATCACTATGGCTACACCTTC. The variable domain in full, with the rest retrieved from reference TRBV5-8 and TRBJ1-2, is EAGVTQSPTHLIKTRGQQATLRCSPISGHTSVYWYQQALGLGLQFLLWYDEGEERNRGNFPPRFSGRQFPNYSSELNVNALELEDSALYLCASSSALVFNHYGYTFGSGTRLTVV.

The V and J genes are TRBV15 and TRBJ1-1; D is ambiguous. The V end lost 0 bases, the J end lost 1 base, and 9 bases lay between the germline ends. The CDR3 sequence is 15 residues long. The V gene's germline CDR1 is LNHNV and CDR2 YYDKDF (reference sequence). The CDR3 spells CATSRDVETNTEAFF. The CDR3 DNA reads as TGTGCCACCAGCAGAGATGTGGAGACGAACACTGAAGCTTTCTTT.

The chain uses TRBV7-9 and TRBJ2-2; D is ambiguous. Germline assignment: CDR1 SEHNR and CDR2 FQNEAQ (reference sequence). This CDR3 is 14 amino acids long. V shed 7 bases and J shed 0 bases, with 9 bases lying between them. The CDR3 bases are TGTGCCAGCACCCTAACAGCGAACACCGGGGAGCTGTTTTTT. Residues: CASTLTANTGELFF.

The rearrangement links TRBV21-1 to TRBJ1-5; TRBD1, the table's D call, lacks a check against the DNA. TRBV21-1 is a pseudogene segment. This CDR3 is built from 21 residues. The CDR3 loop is CASSKGETGGPRRFSNQPQHF. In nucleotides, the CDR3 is TGTGCCAGCAGCAAAGGAGAGACAGGGGGCCCACGTCGATTTAGCAATCAGCCCCAGCATTTT.

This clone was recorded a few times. This CDR3 reads CASSMLGRTYEQYF. CDR3 coding DNA: TGTGCCAGTAGTATGTTGGGCAGAACCTACGAGCAGTACTTC. The V and J genes are TRBV19 and TRBJ2-7; D gene unclear. CDR1 and CDR2 (germline): LNHDA, SQIVND (reference sequence). This CDR3 is 14 amino acids long. The V gene lost 3 bases and the J gene lost 2 bases, with 11 bases spanning the gap. Together with reference TRBV19 and TRBJ2-7, the CDR3 gives the full variable domain: DGGITQSPKYLFRKEGQNVTLSCEQNLNHDAMYWYRQDPGQGLRLIYYSQIVNDFQKGDIAEGYSVSREKKESFPLTVTSAQKNPTAFYLCASSMLGRTYEQYFGPGTRLTVT.

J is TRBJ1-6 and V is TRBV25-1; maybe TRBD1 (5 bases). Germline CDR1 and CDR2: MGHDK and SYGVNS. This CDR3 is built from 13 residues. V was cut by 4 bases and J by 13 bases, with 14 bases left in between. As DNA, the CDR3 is TGTGCCAGCAGTGCTGACGACAGCCTCCCCCTCCACTTT. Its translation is CASSADDSLPLHF.

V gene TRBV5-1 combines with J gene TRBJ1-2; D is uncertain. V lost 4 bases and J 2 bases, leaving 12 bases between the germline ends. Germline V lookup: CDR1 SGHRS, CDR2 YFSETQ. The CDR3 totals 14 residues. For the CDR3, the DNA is TGCGCCAGCAGCCCACCGACGGGAAACTATGGCTACACCTTC. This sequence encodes CASSPPTGNYGYTF.

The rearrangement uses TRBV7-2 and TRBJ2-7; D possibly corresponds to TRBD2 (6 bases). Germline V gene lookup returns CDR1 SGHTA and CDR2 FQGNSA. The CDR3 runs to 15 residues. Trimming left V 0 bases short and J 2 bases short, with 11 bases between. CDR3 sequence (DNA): TGTGCCAGCAGCTTAGCTATGGGAGGCCCCTACGAGCAGTACTTC. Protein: CASSLAMGGPYEQYF.

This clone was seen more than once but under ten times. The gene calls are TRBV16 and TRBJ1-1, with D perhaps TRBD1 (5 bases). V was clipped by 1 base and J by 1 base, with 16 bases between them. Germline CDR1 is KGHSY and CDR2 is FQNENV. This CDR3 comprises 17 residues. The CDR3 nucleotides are TGTGCCAGCAGCCAATACTTGAGTAGGGGAGGGAACACTGAAGCTTTCTTT. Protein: CASSQYLSRGGNTEAFF.

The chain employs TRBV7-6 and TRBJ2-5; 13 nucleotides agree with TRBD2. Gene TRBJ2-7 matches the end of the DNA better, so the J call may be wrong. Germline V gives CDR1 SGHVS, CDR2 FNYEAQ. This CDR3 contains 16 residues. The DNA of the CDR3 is TGTGCCAGCAGCTTAGGGACTAGCGGGAGTTTCTCCGAGCAGTACTTC. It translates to CASSLGTSGSFSEQYF.

CDR3 amino acids: CAISEMGGELGDTQYF. The CDR3 coding sequence is TGTGCCATCAGTGAAATGGGCGGGGAATTGGGAGATACGCAGTATTTT. The V and J genes are TRBV10-3 and TRBJ2-3; a possible D gene is TRBD2 (6 bases). The length of the CDR3 is 16 residues. CDR1 and CDR2 from the germline V gene are ENHRY and SYGVKD. Trimming took 3 bases from V and 5 from J, leaving 18 bases between them.

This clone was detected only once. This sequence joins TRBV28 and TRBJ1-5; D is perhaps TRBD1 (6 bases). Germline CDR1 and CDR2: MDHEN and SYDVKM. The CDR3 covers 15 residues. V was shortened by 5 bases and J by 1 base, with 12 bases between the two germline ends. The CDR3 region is CASSGRGGSNQPQHF. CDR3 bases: TGTGCCAGCAGTGGCAGGGGCGGAAGCAATCAGCCCCAGCATTTT. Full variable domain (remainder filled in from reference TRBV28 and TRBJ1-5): DVKVTQSSRYLVKRTGEKVFLECVQDMDHENMFWYRQDPGLGLRLIYFSYDVKMKEKGDIPEGYSVSREKKERFSLILESASTNQTSMYLCASSGRGGSNQPQHFGDGTRLSIL.

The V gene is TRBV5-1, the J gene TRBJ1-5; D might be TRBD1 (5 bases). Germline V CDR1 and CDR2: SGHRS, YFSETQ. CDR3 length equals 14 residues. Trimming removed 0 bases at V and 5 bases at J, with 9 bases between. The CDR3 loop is CASSLEGRDQPQHF. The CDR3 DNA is TGCGCCAGCAGCTTGGAAGGCAGGGATCAGCCCCAGCATTTT.

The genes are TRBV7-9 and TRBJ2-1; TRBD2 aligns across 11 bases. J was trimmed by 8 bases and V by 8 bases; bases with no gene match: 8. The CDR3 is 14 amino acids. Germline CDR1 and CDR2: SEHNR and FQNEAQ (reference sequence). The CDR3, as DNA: TGTGCCAGCGCTCTAGCGGGAGGAAACCATGAGCAGTTCTTC. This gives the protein CASALAGGNHEQFF. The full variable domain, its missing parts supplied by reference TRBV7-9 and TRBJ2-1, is DTGVSQNPRHKITKRGQNVTFRCDPISEHNRLYWYRQTLGQGPEFLTYFQNEAQLEKSRLLSDRFSAERPKGSFSTLEIQRTEQGDSAMYLCASALAGGNHEQFFGPGTRLTVL.

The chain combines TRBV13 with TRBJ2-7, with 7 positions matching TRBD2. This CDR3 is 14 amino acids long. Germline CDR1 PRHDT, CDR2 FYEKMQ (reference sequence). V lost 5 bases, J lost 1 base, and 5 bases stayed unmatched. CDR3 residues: CASSPGGLSYEQYF. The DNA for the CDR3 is TGTGCCAGCAGCCCGGGGGGTCTATCCTACGAGCAGTACTTC.

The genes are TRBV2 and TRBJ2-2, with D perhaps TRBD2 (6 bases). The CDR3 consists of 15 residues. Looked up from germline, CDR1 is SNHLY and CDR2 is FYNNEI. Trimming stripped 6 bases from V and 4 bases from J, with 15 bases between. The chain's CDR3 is CASRRSSVPTGELFF. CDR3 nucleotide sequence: TGTGCCAGCAGAAGATCTAGCGTACCCACCGGGGAGCTGTTTTTT. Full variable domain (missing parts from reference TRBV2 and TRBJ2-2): EPEVTQTPSHQVTQMGQEVILRCVPISNHLYFYWYRQILGQKVEFLVSFYNNEISEKSEIFDDQFSVERPDGSNFTLKIRSTKLEDSAMYFCASRRSSVPTGELFFGEGSRLTVL.

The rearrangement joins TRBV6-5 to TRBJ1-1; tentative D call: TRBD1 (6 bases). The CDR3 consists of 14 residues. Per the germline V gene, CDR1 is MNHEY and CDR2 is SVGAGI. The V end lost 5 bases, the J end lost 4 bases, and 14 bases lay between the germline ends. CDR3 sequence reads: CASSILGGPTEAFF. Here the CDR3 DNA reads TGTGCCAGCAGTATTCTTGGGGGCCCCACTGAAGCTTTCTTT.

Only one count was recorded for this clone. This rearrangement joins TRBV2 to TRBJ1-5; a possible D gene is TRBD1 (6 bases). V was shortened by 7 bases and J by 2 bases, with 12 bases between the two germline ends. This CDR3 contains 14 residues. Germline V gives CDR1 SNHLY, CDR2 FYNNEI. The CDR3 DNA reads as TGTGCCAGCAAGGGGGATTCTGGCAATCAGCCCCAGCATTTT. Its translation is CASKGDSGNQPQHF.

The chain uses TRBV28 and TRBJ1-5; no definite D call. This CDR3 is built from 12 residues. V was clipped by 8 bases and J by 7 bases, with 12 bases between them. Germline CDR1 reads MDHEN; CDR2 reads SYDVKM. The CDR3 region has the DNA TGTGCCAGCGGACTGGACCAACAGCCCCAGCATTTT. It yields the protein CASGLDQQPQHF.

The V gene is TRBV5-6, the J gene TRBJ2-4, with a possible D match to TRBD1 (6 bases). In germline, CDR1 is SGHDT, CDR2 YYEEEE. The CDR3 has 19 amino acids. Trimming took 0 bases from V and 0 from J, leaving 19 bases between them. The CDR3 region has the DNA TGTGCCAGCAGCTTGGCCAGACAGGCCAACGATCTAGCCAAAAACATTCAGTACTTC. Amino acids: CASSLARQANDLAKNIQYF.

For the CDR3, the DNA is TGTGCCAGCAGCGTAACTAGCGGGAGTTTGTACAATGAGCAGTTCTTC. Translation gives CASSVTSGSLYNEQFF. The chain has TRBV7-9 and TRBJ2-1, with 11 positions matching TRBD2. The V gene end was trimmed by 5 bases and the J gene end by 4 bases; junction bases not matched to a gene: 7. CDR1 and CDR2 from the germline V gene are SEHNR and FQNEAQ (reference sequence). There are 16 residues in the CDR3.

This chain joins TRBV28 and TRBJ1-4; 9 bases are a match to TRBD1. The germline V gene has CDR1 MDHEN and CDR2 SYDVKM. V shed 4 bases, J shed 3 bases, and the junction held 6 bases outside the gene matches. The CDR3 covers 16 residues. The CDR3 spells CASSSTGTGSNEKLFF. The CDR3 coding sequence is TGTGCCAGCAGTTCGACCGGGACAGGGTCTAATGAAAAACTGTTTTTT. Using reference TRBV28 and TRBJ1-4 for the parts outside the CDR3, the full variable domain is DVKVTQSSRYLVKRTGEKVFLECVQDMDHENMFWYRQDPGLGLRLIYFSYDVKMKEKGDIPEGYSVSREKKERFSLILESASTNQTSMYLCASSSTGTGSNEKLFFGSGTQLSVL.

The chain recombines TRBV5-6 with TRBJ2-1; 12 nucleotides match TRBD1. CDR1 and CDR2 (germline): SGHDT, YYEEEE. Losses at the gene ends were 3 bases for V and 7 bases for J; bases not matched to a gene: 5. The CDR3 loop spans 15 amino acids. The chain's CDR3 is CASSYRDRGLNEQFF. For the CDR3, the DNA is TGTGCCAGCAGCTACCGGGACAGGGGGCTTAATGAGCAGTTCTTC.

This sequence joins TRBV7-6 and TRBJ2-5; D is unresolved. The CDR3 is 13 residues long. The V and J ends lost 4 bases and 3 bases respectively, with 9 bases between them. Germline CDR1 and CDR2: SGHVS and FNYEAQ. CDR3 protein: CASSSLEKETQYF. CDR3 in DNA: TGTGCCAGCAGCTCATTAGAAAAAGAGACCCAGTACTTC. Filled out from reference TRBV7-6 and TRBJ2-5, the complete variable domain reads GAGVSQSPRYKVTKRGQDVALRCDPISGHVSLYWYRQALGQGPEFLTYFNYEAQQDKSGLPNDRFSAERPEGSISTLTIQRTEQRDSAMYRCASSSLEKETQYFGPGTRLLVL.

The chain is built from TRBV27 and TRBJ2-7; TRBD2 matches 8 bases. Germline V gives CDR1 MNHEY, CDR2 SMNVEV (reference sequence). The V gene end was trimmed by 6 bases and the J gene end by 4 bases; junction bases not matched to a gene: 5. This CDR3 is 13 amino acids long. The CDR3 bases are TGTGCCAGCAGGGAAGCGGGAGAATACGAGCAGTACTTC. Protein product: CASREAGEYEQYF.

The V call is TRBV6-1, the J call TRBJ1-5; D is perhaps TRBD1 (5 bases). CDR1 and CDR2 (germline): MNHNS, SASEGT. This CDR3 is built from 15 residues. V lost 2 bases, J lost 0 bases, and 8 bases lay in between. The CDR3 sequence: CASSESGYSNQPQHF. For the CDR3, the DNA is TGTGCCAGCAGTGAATCAGGGTATAGCAATCAGCCCCAGCATTTT.

CDR3 in amino acids: CAQRRAGYTF. The CDR3 bases are TGTGCCCAAAGGAGGGCTGGCTACACCTTC. The chain combines TRBV30 with TRBJ1-2; no clear D gene. CDR1 GTSNPN and CDR2 SVGIG come from the germline V gene (reference sequence). V shed 8 bases and J shed 7 bases, with 11 bases lying between them. The CDR3 loop spans 10 amino acids.

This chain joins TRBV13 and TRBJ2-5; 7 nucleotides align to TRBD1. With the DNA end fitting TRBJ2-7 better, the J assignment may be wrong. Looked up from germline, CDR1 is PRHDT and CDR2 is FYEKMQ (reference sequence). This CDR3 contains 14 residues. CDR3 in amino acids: CASSPRQGLYEQYF. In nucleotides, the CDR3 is TGTGCCAGCAGCCCACGACAGGGCCTATACGAGCAGTACTTC.

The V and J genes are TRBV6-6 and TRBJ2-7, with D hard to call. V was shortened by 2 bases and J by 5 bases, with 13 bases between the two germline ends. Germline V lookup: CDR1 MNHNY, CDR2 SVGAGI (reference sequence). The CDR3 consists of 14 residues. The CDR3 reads CASSYTTYGDEQYF. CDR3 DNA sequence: TGTGCCAGCAGTTACACGACATACGGCGACGAGCAGTACTTC.